These 24 T cell receptor beta chains share one sample of origin, sequenced in a study of cytomegalovirus exposure and HLA in healthy donors (dated by TCRdb to 2016 to 2017). Library preparation used the immunoSEQ multiplex PCR assay. TCRdb carries this immuneACCESS record with in-frame sequences only. Its versions omit some clonotypes, under half of them owing to an unresolved V gene in the studies checked, with the rest unexplained. This sample holds more than 110,000 clones; almost 90% were observed only once. Almost 8% of the sample goes to the ten largest clones. The sequenced material came from PBMCs. All receptors come from a woman aged 18 to 35 in good health and CMV-seropositive.

Comment on this clone: Other DNA sequences within the sample encode an identical CDR3. The chain uses TRBV5-1 and TRBJ1-1; 8 positions agree with TRBD1. J lost 1 base, V lost 4 bases, and 3 bases had no gene match. The CDR3 spans 14 residues. Germline V lookup: CDR1 SGHRS, CDR2 YFSETQ. CDR3 sequence reads: CASSPGTGNTEAFF. The CDR3 DNA reads TGCGCCAGCAGCCCGGGGACAGGGAACACTGAAGCTTTCTTT.

This chain links TRBV4-2 with TRBJ2-1; 9 nucleotides match TRBD2. J gave up 0 bases and V 0 bases, and 0 bases lay outside the gene matches. The length of the CDR3 is 16 residues. Per germline, CDR1 LGHNA and CDR2 YNFKEQ. The CDR3: CASSQDSGSSYNEQFF. The CDR3 DNA is TGTGCCAGCAGCCAAGATAGCGGGAGCTCCTACAATGAGCAGTTCTTC.

The chain employs TRBV5-1 and TRBJ2-7, with D perhaps TRBD2 (6 bases). Germline CDR1 and CDR2: SGHRS and YFSETQ. The CDR3 loop spans 15 amino acids. V lost 0 bases, J lost 5 bases, and 15 bases lay in between. The CDR3 region is CASSLAGVGVDEQYF. As DNA, the CDR3 is TGCGCCAGCAGCTTGGCGGGGGTGGGAGTCGACGAGCAGTACTTC. The variable domain in full, with the rest retrieved from reference TRBV5-1 and TRBJ2-7, is KAGVTQTPRYLIKTRGQQVTLSCSPISGHRSVSWYQQTPGQGLQFLFEYFSETQRNKGNFPGRFSGRQFSNSRSEMNVSTLELGDSALYLCASSLAGVGVDEQYFGPGTRLTVT.

The rearrangement links TRBV6-6 to TRBJ1-5, with 9 bases matching TRBD1. The CDR3 has 16 amino acids. With 2 bases clipped from V and 4 bases from J, the junction kept 6 bases outside the gene matches. Germline loops: CDR1 MNHNY, CDR2 SVGAGI (reference sequence). The CDR3 here is CASSYPGQGRNQPQHF. The CDR3 DNA sequence: TGTGCCAGCAGTTACCCGGGACAGGGTCGAAATCAGCCCCAGCATTTT.

This clone has more than one count but fewer than ten. The rearrangement uses TRBV7-9 and TRBJ1-2, with D possibly being TRBD1 (5 bases). In germline, CDR1 is SEHNR, CDR2 FQNEAQ (reference sequence). The CDR3 is 17 residues long. V gave up 4 bases and J gave up 0 bases, with 18 bases separating them. CDR3 protein: CASSSPKRQPANYGYTF. The CDR3 DNA reads TGTGCCAGCAGCTCTCCAAAACGACAGCCAGCTAACTATGGCTACACCTTC.

V usage is TRBV25-1 and J usage is TRBJ2-3; 9 bases are a match to TRBD2. This CDR3 is built from 14 residues. Germline trimming cut 4 bases from V and 5 bases from J; bases unmatched to any gene: 4. The germline V gene encodes CDR1 MGHDK and CDR2 SYGVNS. The CDR3: CASSVSLAGDTQYF. The CDR3 coding sequence is TGTGCCAGCAGTGTGTCACTAGCGGGAGATACGCAGTATTTT.

This rearrangement joins TRBV6-6 to TRBJ1-2; tentative D call: TRBD1 (5 bases). The V end lost 0 bases, the J end lost 1 base, and 12 bases lay between the germline ends. The germline CDR1 and CDR2 sequences are MNHNY and SVGAGI (reference sequence). The CDR3 runs 16 residues. The chain's CDR3 is CASSYSRGGINYGYTF. The CDR3 DNA sequence: TGTGCCAGCAGTTACTCTCGGGGGGGTATTAACTATGGCTACACCTTC.

This clone was picked up a small number of times. The chain is built from TRBV5-6 and TRBJ1-5; D is undetermined. Germline values: CDR1 SGHDT, CDR2 YYEEEE. The CDR3 is 12 amino acids. V was clipped by 2 bases and J by 15 bases, with 15 bases between them. The CDR3 bases are TGTGCCAGCAGCTTATATAATAGCCTGCTGCATTTT. It specifies CASSLYNSLLHF.

The chain is built from TRBV4-3 and TRBJ1-2; TRBD1 agrees at 8 bases. Germline CDR1 and CDR2: LGHNA and YSLEER. Unmatched junction bases numbered 8, after V lost 4 bases and J lost 7 bases. The CDR3 is 14 residues long. CDR3 bases: TGCGCCAGCAGCCTGGGACAGGTACGCGGTGGCTACACCTTC. This gives the protein CASSLGQVRGGYTF.

This clone was seen a single time. The genes are TRBV7-9 and TRBJ2-7; the match to TRBD2 covers 7 bases. The CDR3 is made up of 16 amino acids. J lost 4 bases, V lost 2 bases, and 11 bases had no gene match. CDR1 is SEHNR, CDR2 FQNEAQ, per germline (reference sequence). CDR3 DNA: TGTGCCAGCAGCTTATTTGAAGGAGCGGGAACTTACGAGCAGTACTTC. This sequence encodes CASSLFEGAGTYEQYF.

The V gene is TRBV19, the J gene TRBJ2-7; 8 nucleotides agree with TRBD2. The CDR3 extends over 14 amino acids. The V gene's germline CDR1 is LNHDA and CDR2 SQIVND (reference sequence). The V and J ends lost 7 bases and 6 bases, in that order; junction bases with no gene match: 11. The CDR3 protein is CASTPRAGVAEQYF. As DNA, the CDR3 is TGTGCCAGTACCCCGAGAGCGGGAGTTGCCGAGCAGTACTTC.

The chain carries TRBV7-9 and TRBJ1-2; 11 positions match TRBD1. This CDR3 has 17 residues. In germline, CDR1 is SEHNR, CDR2 FQNEAQ (reference sequence). V shed 5 bases, J shed 4 bases, and the junction held 12 bases outside the gene matches. DNA for the CDR3: TGTGCCAGCAGCAAATTACTACCGGGACAGGGGGGCTATGGCTACACCTTC. This gives the protein CASSKLLPGQGGYGYTF.

The chain recombines TRBV5-1 with TRBJ2-1, with 7 bases identical to TRBD1. J was trimmed by 9 bases and V by 5 bases; bases with no gene match: 8. The CDR3 is made up of 13 amino acids. Germline CDR1 and CDR2: SGHRS and YFSETQ. The DNA for the CDR3 is TGCGCCAGCAGAACAGGGGAACGTGGTGAGCAGTTCTTC. This translates into CASRTGERGEQFF.

The CDR3, as DNA: TGTGCCAGCAGCGTAGGTCAGACAGGGGGGTCCTACGAGCAGTACTTC. It encodes CASSVGQTGGSYEQYF. This rearrangement joins TRBV9 to TRBJ2-7; 9 nucleotides agree with TRBD1. V lost 0 bases and J lost 1; bases outside the gene matches: 5. Germline V gene lookup returns CDR1 SGDLS and CDR2 YYNGEE. CDR3 length: 16 amino acids.

This chain joins TRBV28 and TRBJ2-5, with a possible D match to TRBD2 (7 bases). The CDR3 is 14 residues long. Per germline, CDR1 MDHEN and CDR2 SYDVKM. With 6 bases removed from V and 1 base from J, the gap between germline ends came to 12 bases. CDR3 nucleotide sequence: TGTGCCAGCAGGCGCGGGGGCCTCCAAGAGACCCAGTACTTC. This encodes CASRRGGLQETQYF.

J is TRBJ2-1 and V is TRBV5-1; TRBD1 matches 9 bases. J lost 4 bases, V lost 4 bases, and 6 bases had no gene match. Germline CDR1 and CDR2: SGHRS and YFSETQ. This CDR3 comprises 15 residues. CDR3 nucleotides: TGCGCCAGCAGCAGGGACAGGGCTTTTTACAATGAGCAGTTCTTC. As protein: CASSRDRAFYNEQFF.

The J gene is TRBJ2-1, the V gene TRBV2; 14 nucleotides agree with TRBD2. The length of the CDR3 is 18 residues. Germline lookup yields CDR1 SNHLY and CDR2 FYNNEI. J gave up 5 bases and V 4 bases, and 10 bases lay outside the gene matches. DNA of the CDR3: TGTGCCAGCAGTGTCGGGACTAGCGGGAGAATAAGGCACAATGAGCAGTTCTTC. Protein product: CASSVGTSGRIRHNEQFF.

This chain connects TRBV11-2 to TRBJ1-1; 8 nucleotides agree with TRBD1. Germline V gene sequence: CDR1 SGHAT, CDR2 FQNNGV. The CDR3 has 12 amino acids. V trimming: 5 bases; J trimming: 9 bases; junction bases outside the gene matches: 5. The CDR3 nucleotides read TGTGCCAGCAGCCGGACAGGGCAGAAAGCTTTCTTT. Translated, it gives CASSRTGQKAFF.

The chain carries TRBV4-2 and TRBJ2-2; 11 bases match TRBD2. The CDR3 sequence is 15 residues long. V shed 4 bases, J shed 5 bases, and the junction held 3 bases outside the gene matches. From germline, CDR1 is LGHNA and CDR2 YNFKEQ. CDR3 residues: CASSPLAGVTGELFF. In nucleotides, the CDR3 is TGTGCCAGCAGCCCACTAGCGGGAGTAACCGGGGAGCTGTTTTTT.

The rearrangement links TRBV28 to TRBJ2-3, with 12 bases that match TRBD1. This CDR3 has 15 residues. V shed 5 bases, J shed 6 bases, and the junction held 6 bases outside the gene matches. The V gene's germline CDR1 is MDHEN and CDR2 SYDVKM. Here the CDR3 DNA reads TGTGCCAGCAGTGCCCGGGACAGGGGGCTGGATACGCAGTATTTT. Its translation is CASSARDRGLDTQYF.

For this clone: The same CDR3 also results from other DNA sequences found in this sample. The chain has TRBV15 and TRBJ2-7, with 10 nucleotides matching TRBD2. Germline trimming cut 3 bases from V and 2 bases from J; bases unmatched to any gene: 4. The length of the CDR3 is 15 residues. CDR1 and CDR2 from the germline V gene are LNHNV and YYDKDF (reference sequence). This CDR3 reads CATSRGTSATYEQYF. CDR3 nucleotide sequence: TGTGCCACCAGCAGGGGGACTAGCGCTACCTACGAGCAGTACTTC.

The genes are TRBV2 and TRBJ1-4, with D possibly TRBD1 on 5 matching bases. CDR3 length: 16 residues. Germline-derived CDR1 and CDR2 are SNHLY and FYNNEI. The V and J ends lost 1 base and 4 bases respectively, with 13 bases between them. Here the CDR3 reads CASSEGWRGNNEKLFF. Written as DNA, the CDR3 is TGTGCCAGCAGTGAAGGGTGGAGGGGCAATAATGAAAAACTGTTTTTT.

The chain employs TRBV7-9 and TRBJ2-7; tentative D call: TRBD2 (5 bases). There are 13 residues in the CDR3. Germline V gives CDR1 SEHNR, CDR2 FQNEAQ (reference sequence). The V and J ends lost 4 bases and 3 bases respectively, with 10 bases between them. The CDR3 reads CASSSIAFYEQYF. The DNA of the CDR3 is TGTGCCAGCAGCTCTATAGCGTTCTACGAGCAGTACTTC. The whole variable domain, filled in from reference TRBV7-9 and TRBJ2-7, reads DTGVSQNPRHKITKRGQNVTFRCDPISEHNRLYWYRQTLGQGPEFLTYFQNEAQLEKSRLLSDRFSAERPKGSFSTLEIQRTEQGDSAMYLCASSSIAFYEQYFGPGTRLTVT.

J is TRBJ2-2 and V is TRBV5-1; 8 bases match TRBD1. CDR1 is SGHRS and CDR2 is YFSETQ in the germline V gene. The ends lost 2 bases at V and 1 base at J; junction bases unmatched: 1. The CDR3 is 15 residues long. The CDR3 region has the DNA TGCGCCAGCAGCTTCGGACAGGGGAACACCGGGGAGCTGTTTTTT. Encoded protein: CASSFGQGNTGELFF.